The 6 T cell receptor beta chains listed next were all sequenced from one sample in a study of T-cell memory formation after mild COVID-19. TCRdb re-analysed the 5' RACE reads in MiXCR, keeping a single row per CDR3 protein. The repertoire has 400,000 to 500,000 distinct CDR3 sequences, 20% of them found once; the top ten carry approximately 8.4%. Sequencing was done on a sample of PBMCs or a T cell subset sorted from them (not recorded which). Receptors were obtained from an adult woman who had mild COVID-19 (a few samples of this study predate the infection). Cell type and time point are not known.

This clonotype has a handful of counts. The chain is built from TRBV19 and TRBJ2-1; D call uncertain. The V end was cut by 4 bases, the J end by 7 bases, with 5 bases between. Germline assignment: CDR1 LNHDA and CDR2 SQIVND (reference sequence). This CDR3 has 11 residues. The CDR3 here is CASSTQNEQFF. The CDR3 region has the DNA TGTGCCAGTAGTACCCAGAATGAGCAGTTCTTC.

The table lists this clonotype with many counts. The chain combines TRBV24-1 with TRBJ2-1; the D gene is possibly TRBD1 (5 bases). CDR3 size: 16 residues. The germline gives CDR1 KGHDR, CDR2 SFDVKD. V gave up 7 bases and J gave up 0 bases, with 15 bases separating them. The CDR3 nucleotides read TGTGCCACCAGCGCCGAAAGGGGCTACTCCTACAATGAGCAGTTCTTC. Translated, it gives CATSAERGYSYNEQFF.

The chain employs TRBV20-1 and TRBJ2-1; 9 bases map to TRBD2. The V and J ends lost 4 bases and 4 bases, in that order; junction bases with no gene match: 11. The CDR3 has 16 amino acids. Per germline, CDR1 DFQATT and CDR2 SNEGSKA (reference sequence). The CDR3 region is CSATRPERGDYNEQFF. Here the CDR3 DNA reads TGCAGTGCTACCCGCCCTGAGCGGGGGGATTACAATGAGCAGTTCTTC.

J is TRBJ1-2 and V is TRBV5-5; D not certain. Germline loops: CDR1 SGHKS, CDR2 YYEKEE (reference sequence). V shed 4 bases and J shed 1 base, with 11 bases lying between them. The CDR3 spans 14 residues. The CDR3: CASSATWGNYGYTF. Written as DNA, the CDR3 is TGTGCCAGCAGCGCGACCTGGGGTAACTATGGCTACACCTTC.

The CDR3 DNA sequence: TGTGCCAGCAGTTCGGACGGAACAGATACGCAGTATTTT. Translation gives CASSSDGTDTQYF. The rearrangement links TRBV12-3 or TRBV12-4 to TRBJ2-3; no clear D. CDR3 length: 13 amino acids. V was pared by 4 bases and J by 3 bases, with 8 bases between.

The V and J genes are TRBV27 and TRBJ1-3; no clear D gene. CDR1 and CDR2 from the germline V gene are MNHEY and SMNVEV (reference sequence). Trimming left V 3 bases short and J 0 bases short, with 9 bases between. This CDR3 spans 15 amino acids. The CDR3 DNA follows: TGTGCCAGCAGTTTCGGCCCCAGCTCTGGAAACACCATATATTTT. The encoded protein is CASSFGPSSGNTIYF.